These 20 T cell receptor beta chains originate from one sample sequenced in a study of identifying expanded T cells in peripheral blood. Some clones are missing from TCRdb's copy, which holds only in-frame ones; the method was immunoSEQ multiplex PCR. The table has about 110,000 clones, roughly 91% seen once; the top ten hold roughly 15%. The sequencing input was blood. These receptors were obtained from a person aged 18 to 75 in good health.

This chain joins TRBV2 and TRBJ1-3, with D uncertain. V was trimmed by 7 bases and J by 0 bases, leaving 7 bases between them. CDR1 is SNHLY and CDR2 is FYNNEI in the germline V gene. This CDR3 has 13 residues. The CDR3 bases are TGTGCCAGCACGCGGCTCTCTGGAAACACCATATATTTT. Translated, it gives CASTRLSGNTIYF.

This chain links TRBV6-1 with TRBJ1-5; perhaps TRBD1 as D (6 bases). The CDR3 covers 13 residues. V gave up 11 bases and J gave up 11 bases, with 22 bases separating them. The germline V gene encodes CDR1 MNHNS and CDR2 SASEGT. The CDR3 here is CASRGTEGVAQHF. CDR3 nucleotide sequence: TGTGCCTCCCGGGGGACCGAGGGGGTAGCCCAGCATTTT.

J is TRBJ2-7 and V is TRBV9, with D perhaps TRBD1 or TRBD2 (5 bases each). In germline, CDR1 is SGDLS, CDR2 YYNGEE. The CDR3 has 15 residues. V lost 3 bases to trimming and J lost 3 bases, with 16 bases between them. The CDR3 loop reads CASSASGTPRYEQYF. CDR3 sequence (DNA): TGTGCCAGCAGCGCATCCGGGACGCCGCGCTACGAGCAGTACTTC.

With regard to this clone: The same CDR3 is also encoded by other DNA sequences in this sample. This chain connects TRBV28 to TRBJ1-2; no firm D call. Germline CDR1 reads MDHEN; CDR2 reads SYDVKM. The CDR3 has 13 residues. The V and J ends lost 1 base and 5 bases respectively, with 8 bases between them. CDR3 in DNA: TGTGCCAGCAGTTTATCAGGTGGATATGGCTACACCTTC. Its translation is CASSLSGGYGYTF.

This clone was counted a single time. The chain links TRBV27 to TRBJ2-5, with TRBD1 matching over 9 bases. Germline CDR1 is MNHEY and CDR2 is SMNVEV (reference sequence). This CDR3 contains 11 residues. Losses at the gene ends were 6 bases for V and 8 bases for J; bases not matched to a gene: 1. The CDR3 DNA reads TGTGCCAGCAGGGACAGGGGAACCCAGTACTTC. This translates into CASRDRGTQYF.

The chain employs TRBV7-9 and TRBJ1-2; D perhaps matches TRBD1 (6 bases). The V and J ends lost 5 bases and 7 bases respectively, with 20 bases between them. The CDR3 is 15 amino acids. Germline-derived CDR1 and CDR2 are SEHNR and FQNEAQ (reference sequence). Written as DNA, the CDR3 is TGTGCCAGCAGCCAAGATAGGGGGGCTCCGGGTGGCTACACCTTC. This codes for CASSQDRGAPGGYTF.

This chain joins TRBV11-3 and TRBJ1-3, with D possibly TRBD1 on 5 matching bases. The CDR3 contains 15 residues. Germline lookup yields CDR1 SGHNT and CDR2 YENEEA. V dropped 3 bases and J dropped 4 bases, with 13 bases sitting between them. The CDR3 is CASSFGGSVGNTIYF. DNA of the CDR3: TGTGCCAGCAGCTTTGGGGGGTCGGTCGGAAACACCATATATTTT.

The chain joins TRBV5-5 to TRBJ1-6, with D unclear. Germline assignment: CDR1 SGHKS and CDR2 YYEKEE (reference sequence). The CDR3 consists of 20 residues. Trimming removed 3 bases from V and 0 bases from J, with 22 bases in between. The CDR3 region is CASSSAGPKSGGSYNSPLHF. CDR3 nucleotide sequence: TGTGCCAGCAGCTCAGCCGGGCCTAAAAGTGGAGGCTCCTATAATTCACCCCTCCACTTT.

The sample holds a few counts of this clone. DNA for the CDR3: TGTGCCAGCAGCCGGACAGGTACAGGGGCATTAAGTGGCTACACCTTC. It encodes CASSRTGTGALSGYTF. This chain connects TRBV5-8 to TRBJ1-2; 7 bases map to TRBD1. The germline V gene encodes CDR1 SGHTS and CDR2 YDEGEE. CDR3 length: 16 amino acids. J lost 7 bases, V lost 4 bases, and 16 bases had no gene match.

V and J are TRBV5-3 and TRBJ2-1; tentatively, D is TRBD2 (7 bases). TRBV5-3 is flagged as an ORF with uncertain function. Trimming cost V 4 bases and J 6 bases, with 26 bases left between them. CDR3 length: 18 amino acids. The CDR3 loop is CARSRRPGGGPTFNEQFF. For the CDR3, the DNA is TGTGCCAGAAGCCGTCGACCGGGGGGCGGACCTACTTTCAATGAGCAGTTCTTC.

The chain recombines TRBV30 with TRBJ2-7; D is uncertain. V was pared by 3 bases and J by 2 bases, with 8 bases between. The CDR3 loop spans 12 amino acids. Germline V gene sequence: CDR1 GTSNPN, CDR2 SVGIG (reference sequence). The CDR3 coding sequence is TGTGCCTGGAGGGACCGTACCTACGAGCAGTACTTC. Protein sequence: CAWRDRTYEQYF.

Remarks on this clone: Other DNA sequences of this sample code for an identical CDR3. The genes are TRBV5-5 and TRBJ1-1; the D is unclear. CDR1 SGHKS and CDR2 YYEKEE come from the germline V gene (reference sequence). V shed 4 bases and J shed 2 bases, with 9 bases lying between them. The CDR3 runs to 13 residues. CDR3 DNA sequence: TGTGCCAGCAGCCTGTACCTTAACACTGAAGCTTTCTTT. It specifies CASSLYLNTEAFF.

This clone has just one count. The chain carries TRBV2 and TRBJ1-6, with D uncertain. CDR3 length equals 13 residues. Per germline, CDR1 SNHLY and CDR2 FYNNEI. V lost 3 bases to trimming and J lost 4 bases, with 4 bases between them. This CDR3 is CASSDAYNSPLHF. CDR3 coding DNA: TGTGCCAGCAGTGATGCTTATAATTCACCCCTCCACTTT.

CDR3 sequence: CASSLVGRGGGTEAFF. DNA for the CDR3: TGTGCCAGCAGCTTAGTGGGGCGGGGAGGGGGCACTGAAGCTTTCTTT. This rearrangement joins TRBV7-9 to TRBJ1-1; D perhaps matches TRBD1 (6 bases). The germline V gene has CDR1 SEHNR and CDR2 FQNEAQ (reference sequence). The CDR3 runs 16 residues. The V gene lost 1 base and the J gene lost 4 bases, with 16 bases spanning the gap.

The chain uses TRBV5-1 and TRBJ2-2, with a tentative D call TRBD1 (5 bases). The CDR3 runs to 14 residues. Trimming took 4 bases from V and 4 from J, leaving 11 bases between them. CDR1 is SGHRS and CDR2 is YFSETQ in the germline V gene. The CDR3 region has the DNA TGCGCCAGCAGCATAGGGGTGGGCACCGGGGAGCTGTTTTTT. Protein product: CASSIGVGTGELFF.

The rearrangement uses TRBV19 and TRBJ1-2; 8 bases agree with TRBD1. CDR1 and CDR2 (germline): LNHDA, SQIVND (reference sequence). J was trimmed by 2 bases and V by 4 bases; bases with no gene match: 9. The length of the CDR3 is 16 residues. The CDR3 nucleotides read TGTGCCAGTAGTACCCCCCCAGGGGGCTACAACTATGGCTACACCTTC. This sequence encodes CASSTPPGGYNYGYTF.

This chain links TRBV5-6 with TRBJ1-4; no reliable D call. The germline V gene encodes CDR1 SGHDT and CDR2 YYEEEE. V was trimmed by 4 bases and J by 6 bases, leaving 10 bases between them. This CDR3 comprises 13 residues. For the CDR3, the DNA is TGTGCCAGCAGCACCGGACGGGATGAAAAACTGTTTTTT. It specifies CASSTGRDEKLFF.

The rearrangement uses TRBV4-3 and TRBJ1-6; 9 nucleotides line up with TRBD1. Losses at the gene ends were 4 bases for V and 0 bases for J; bases not matched to a gene: 7. Germline CDR1 is LGHNA and CDR2 is YSLEER. The CDR3 runs to 18 residues. CDR3 region: CASSPGQGPRSYNSPLHF. The CDR3 DNA reads TGCGCCAGCAGCCCCGGACAGGGGCCCCGCTCCTATAATTCACCCCTCCACTTT.

The J gene is TRBJ2-7, the V gene TRBV7-2; TRBD2 aligns across 11 bases. Germline CDR1 and CDR2: SGHTA and FQGNSA. CDR3 length equals 15 residues. The J segment lost 2 bases and the V segment lost 5 bases, leaving 5 bases of the junction unmatched. CDR3 residues: CASSQIAGGPYEQYF. Written as DNA, the CDR3 is TGTGCCAGCAGCCAGATAGCGGGGGGGCCCTACGAGCAGTACTTC.

V gene TRBV13 combines with J gene TRBJ1-2; D is unclear. This CDR3 spans 17 amino acids. CDR1 is PRHDT, CDR2 FYEKMQ, per germline (reference sequence). V was shortened by 0 bases and J by 5 bases, with 19 bases between the two germline ends. The CDR3 loop reads CASSLGVGLGLGYGYTF. CDR3 coding DNA: TGTGCCAGCAGCTTAGGCGTGGGTCTGGGTCTCGGGTATGGCTACACCTTC. Using reference TRBV13 and TRBJ1-2 for the parts outside the CDR3, the full variable domain is AAGVIQSPRHLIKEKRETATLKCYPIPRHDTVYWYQQGPGQDPQFLISFYEKMQSDKGSIPDRFSAQQFSDYHSELNMSSLELGDSALYFCASSLGVGLGLGYGYTFGSGTRLTVV.